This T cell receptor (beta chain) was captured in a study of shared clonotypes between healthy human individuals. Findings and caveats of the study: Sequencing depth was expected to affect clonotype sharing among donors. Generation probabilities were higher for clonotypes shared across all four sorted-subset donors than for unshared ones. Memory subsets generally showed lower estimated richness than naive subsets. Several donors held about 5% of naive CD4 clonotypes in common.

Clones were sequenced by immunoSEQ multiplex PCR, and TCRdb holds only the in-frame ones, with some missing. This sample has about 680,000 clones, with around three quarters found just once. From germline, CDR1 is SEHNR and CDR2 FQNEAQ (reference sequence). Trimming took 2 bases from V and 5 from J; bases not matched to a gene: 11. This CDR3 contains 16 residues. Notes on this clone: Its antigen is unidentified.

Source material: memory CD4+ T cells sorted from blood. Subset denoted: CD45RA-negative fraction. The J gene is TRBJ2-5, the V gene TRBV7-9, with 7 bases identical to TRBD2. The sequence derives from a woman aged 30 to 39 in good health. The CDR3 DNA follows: TGTGCCAGCAGCTTACGTCCAGCGGGACGGGACGAGACCCAGTACTTC. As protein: CASSLRPAGRDETQYF. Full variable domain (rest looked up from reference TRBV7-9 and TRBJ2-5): DTGVSQNPRHKITKRGQNVTFRCDPISEHNRLYWYRQTLGQGPEFLTYFQNEAQLEKSRLLSDRFSAERPKGSFSTLEIQRTEQGDSAMYLCASSLRPAGRDETQYFGPGTRLLVL.